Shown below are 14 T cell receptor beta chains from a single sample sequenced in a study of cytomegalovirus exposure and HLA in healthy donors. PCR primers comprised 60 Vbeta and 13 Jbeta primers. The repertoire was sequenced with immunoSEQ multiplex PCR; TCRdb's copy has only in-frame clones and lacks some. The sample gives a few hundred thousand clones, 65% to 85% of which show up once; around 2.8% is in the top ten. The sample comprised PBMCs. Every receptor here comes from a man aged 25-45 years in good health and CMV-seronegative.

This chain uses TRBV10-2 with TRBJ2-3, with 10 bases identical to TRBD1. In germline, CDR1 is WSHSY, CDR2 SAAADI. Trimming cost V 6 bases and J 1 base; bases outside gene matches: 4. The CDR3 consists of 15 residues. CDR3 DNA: TGCGCCAGCAGGGAAGGGACAGGGGGCACAGATACGCAGTATTTT. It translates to CASREGTGGTDTQYF.

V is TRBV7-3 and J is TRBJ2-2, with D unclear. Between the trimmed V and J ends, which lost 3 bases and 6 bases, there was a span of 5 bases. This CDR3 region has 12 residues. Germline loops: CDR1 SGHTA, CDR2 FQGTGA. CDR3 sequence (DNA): TGTGCCAGCAGCTTCCTCCCCGGGGAGCTGTTTTTT. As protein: CASSFLPGELFF.

CDR3 region: CATSSARGNNSPLHF. The CDR3 DNA reads TGTGCCACCAGCAGCGCCCGAGGGAATAATTCACCCCTCCACTTT. V and J are TRBV15 and TRBJ1-6; no reliable D call. Germline V gene sequence: CDR1 LNHNV, CDR2 YYDKDF (reference sequence). Trimming took 3 bases from V and 5 from J, leaving 11 bases between them. The CDR3 sequence is 15 residues long.

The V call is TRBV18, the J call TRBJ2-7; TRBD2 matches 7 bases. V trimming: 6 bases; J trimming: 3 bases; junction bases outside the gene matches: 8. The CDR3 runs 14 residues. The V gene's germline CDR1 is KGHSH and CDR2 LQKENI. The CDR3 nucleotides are TGTGCCAGCTCTGAGGGGAGGGGCGTCTACGAGCAGTACTTC. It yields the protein CASSEGRGVYEQYF.

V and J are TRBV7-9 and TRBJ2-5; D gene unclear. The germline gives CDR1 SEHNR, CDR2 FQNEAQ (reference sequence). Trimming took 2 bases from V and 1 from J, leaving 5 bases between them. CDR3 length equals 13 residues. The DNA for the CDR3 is TGTGCCAGCAGCTTACTAGGCCAAGAGACCCAGTACTTC. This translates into CASSLLGQETQYF.

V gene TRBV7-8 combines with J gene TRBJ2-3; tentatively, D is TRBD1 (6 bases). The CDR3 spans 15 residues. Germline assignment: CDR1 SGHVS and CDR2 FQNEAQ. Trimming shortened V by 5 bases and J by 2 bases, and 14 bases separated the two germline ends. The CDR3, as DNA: TGTGCCAGCAGCCCCCGAGACAGGTCCACAGATACGCAGTATTTT. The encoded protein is CASSPRDRSTDTQYF.

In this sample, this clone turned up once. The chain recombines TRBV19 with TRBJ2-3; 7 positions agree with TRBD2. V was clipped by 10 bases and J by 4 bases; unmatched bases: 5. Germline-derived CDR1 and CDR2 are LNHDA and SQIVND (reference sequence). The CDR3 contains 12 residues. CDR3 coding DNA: TGTGCCACTCGCGCGGGGGCAGATACGCAGTATTTT. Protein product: CATRAGADTQYF.

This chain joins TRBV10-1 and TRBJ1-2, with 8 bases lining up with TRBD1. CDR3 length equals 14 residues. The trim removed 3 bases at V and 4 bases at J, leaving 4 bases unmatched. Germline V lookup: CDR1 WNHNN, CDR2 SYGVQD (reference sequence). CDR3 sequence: CASSEQGEGYGYTF. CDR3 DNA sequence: TGCGCCAGCAGTGAACAGGGGGAGGGCTATGGCTACACCTTC.

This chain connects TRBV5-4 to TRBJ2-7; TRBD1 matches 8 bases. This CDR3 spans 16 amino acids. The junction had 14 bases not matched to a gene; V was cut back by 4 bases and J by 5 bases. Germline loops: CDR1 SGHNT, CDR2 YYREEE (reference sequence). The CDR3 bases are TGTGCCAGCAGCCTGGTAGGTGGGCAGGGGGCGAACGAGCAGTACTTC. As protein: CASSLVGGQGANEQYF.

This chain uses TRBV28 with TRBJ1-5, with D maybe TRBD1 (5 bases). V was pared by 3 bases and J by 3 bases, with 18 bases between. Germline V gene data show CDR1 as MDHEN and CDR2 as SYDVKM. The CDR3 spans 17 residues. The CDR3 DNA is TGTGCCAGCAGTTTCCCGCGGGGCCGATCAAACAATCAGCCCCAGCATTTT. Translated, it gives CASSFPRGRSNNQPQHF.

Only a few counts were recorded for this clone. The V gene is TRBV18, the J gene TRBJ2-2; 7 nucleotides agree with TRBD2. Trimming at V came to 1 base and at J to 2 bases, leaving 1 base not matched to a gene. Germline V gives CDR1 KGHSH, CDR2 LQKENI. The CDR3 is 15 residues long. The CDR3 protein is CASSPRLANTGELFF. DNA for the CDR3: TGTGCCAGCTCACCACGACTAGCTAACACCGGGGAGCTGTTTTTT.

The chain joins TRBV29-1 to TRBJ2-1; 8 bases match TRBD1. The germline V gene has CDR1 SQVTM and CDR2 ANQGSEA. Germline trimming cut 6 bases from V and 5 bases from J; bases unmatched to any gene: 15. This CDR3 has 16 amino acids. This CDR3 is CSVANPGGSHDNEQFF. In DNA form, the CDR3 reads TGCAGCGTAGCGAACCCAGGGGGCTCACACGACAATGAGCAGTTCTTC.

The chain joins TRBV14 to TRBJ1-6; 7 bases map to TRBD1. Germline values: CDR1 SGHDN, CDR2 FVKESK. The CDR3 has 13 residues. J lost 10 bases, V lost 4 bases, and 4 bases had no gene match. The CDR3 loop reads CASSPTGRSPLHF. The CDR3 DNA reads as TGTGCCAGCAGCCCGACAGGGAGGTCACCCCTCCACTTT.

CDR3 in amino acids: CASSIWTGRNYGYTF. The CDR3 nucleotides are TGTGCCAGCAGTATCTGGACAGGGAGGAACTATGGCTACACCTTC. The chain employs TRBV28 and TRBJ1-2; the match to TRBD1 covers 8 bases. This CDR3 comprises 15 residues. The V gene end was trimmed by 5 bases and the J gene end by 2 bases; junction bases not matched to a gene: 7. Germline CDR1 and CDR2: MDHEN and SYDVKM.